This is a list of T cell receptor beta chains from one sample in a study of cytomegalovirus exposure and HLA in healthy donors. TCRdb keeps only in-frame clones here, not all; method: immunoSEQ multiplex PCR. In the table there are 150,000 or so clones, approximately 81% of which are singletons. The sample comprised PBMCs. All receptors derive from a man aged 25-45 years in good health and CMV-seronegative. Each CDR3 is given with its conserved first and last residue. A D gene is named only where the DNA matches it firmly. Clone size is given for some rows only: seen once, a few or many times, or a class if the clone is expanded.

CDR3,DNA,J,D,V,size
CASSYSIESMDEQYF,TGTGCCAGCAGTTACTCGATCGAGTCGATGGACGAGCAGTACTTC,TRBJ2-7,NA,TRBV6-5,NA
CASSQPRIREYEQYF,TGCGCCAGCAGCCAACCCCGGATCCGGGAGTACGAGCAGTACTTC,TRBJ2-7,NA,TRBV4-3,NA
CASSPRGVIAGGRANEQFF,TGCGCCAGCAGCCCCCGGGGGGTTATAGCGGGGGGCCGGGCAAATGAGCAGTTCTTC,TRBJ2-1,TRBD2,TRBV5-1,NA
CASSLGTGDTGELFF,TGTGCCAGCAGCTTAGGGACAGGGGACACCGGGGAGCTGTTTTTT,TRBJ2-2,TRBD1,TRBV11-3,NA
CASSPGQGSDYGYTF,TGTGCCAGCTCACCGGGACAGGGGTCGGACTATGGCTACACCTTC,TRBJ1-2,TRBD1,TRBV18,NA
CAIQGNLGSPLHF,TGTGCCATACAGGGCAATCTGGGGTCACCCCTCCACTTT,TRBJ1-6,NA,TRBV28,NA
CSVAGGAEYTF,TGCAGCGTTGCGGGTGGGGCAGAATACACCTTC,TRBJ1-2,NA,TRBV29-1,NA
CAWSVLGTSANEQYF,TGTGCCTGGAGTGTACTCGGAACTAGCGCGAACGAGCAGTACTTC,TRBJ2-7,TRBD2,TRBV30,NA
CASSVGTERQPQHF,TGTGCCAGTAGTGTTGGGACAGAACGTCAGCCCCAGCATTTT,TRBJ1-5,TRBD1,TRBV19,NA
CAIRALAGGNNEQFF,TGTGCCATCAGGGCACTAGCGGGGGGTAATAATGAGCAGTTCTTC,TRBJ2-1,TRBD2,TRBV10-3,NA
CASSFQPGGGRGANTEAFF,TGTGCCAGCAGCTTCCAGCCGGGGGGAGGTCGTGGGGCGAACACTGAAGCTTTCTTT,TRBJ1-1,NA,TRBV7-6,NA
CASSELGVAEQFF,TGCGCCAGCAGTGAGTTGGGCGTCGCTGAGCAGTTCTTC,TRBJ2-1,NA,TRBV10-2,NA
CASSLGTSGSRYEQFF,TGTGCCAGCAGCTTGGGGACTAGCGGGAGTCGGTATGAGCAGTTCTTC,TRBJ2-1,TRBD2,TRBV5-4,NA
CSVVSPLNTEAFF,TGCAGCGTTGTTAGCCCCTTGAACACTGAAGCTTTCTTT,TRBJ1-1,NA,TRBV29-1,NA
CASSVTSQETQYF,TGTGCCAGTAGTGTTACTAGCCAAGAGACCCAGTACTTC,TRBJ2-5,NA,TRBV19,few
CASSERTVSYEQYF,TGTGCCAGCAGTGAAAGGACAGTGTCCTACGAGCAGTACTTC,TRBJ2-7,NA,TRBV2,NA
CASSLGVTPRTGGPYGYTF,TGTGCCAGCAGCTTAGGGGTTACACCCCGGACAGGGGGACCCTATGGCTACACCTTC,TRBJ1-2,TRBD1,TRBV7-9,NA
CASSLGTVGSYEQYF,TGTGCCAGCAGTTTAGGGACAGTAGGCTCCTACGAGCAGTACTTC,TRBJ2-7,TRBD1,TRBV27,NA
CASSTAGTSTDTQYF,TGTGCCAGCAGCACAGCGGGAACTAGCACAGATACGCAGTATTTT,TRBJ2-3,TRBD2,TRBV6-6,NA
CASCSPTLNEKLFF,TGTGCCAGCTGTTCGCCCACATTAAATGAAAAACTGTTTTTT,TRBJ1-4,NA,TRBV4-2,NA
CASSLLGQGAIEQYF,TGTGCCAGCAGCTTACTAGGACAGGGGGCAATCGAGCAGTACTTC,TRBJ2-7,TRBD1,TRBV28,NA
CASSPFGTGTDTQYF,TGTGCCAGCTCACCTTTCGGGACAGGCACAGATACGCAGTATTTT,TRBJ2-3,TRBD1,TRBV18,NA
CASSSVDSTEAFF,TGTGCCAGCAGCTCTGTGGACAGCACTGAAGCTTTCTTT,TRBJ1-1,NA,TRBV5-5,NA
CASSQDPTGYGYTF,TGCGCCAGCAGCCAAGACCCCACGGGCTATGGCTACACCTTC,TRBJ1-2,NA,TRBV4-3,NA
CASAQGTGRFGYTF,TGTGCCAGCGCCCAAGGGACAGGAAGGTTTGGCTACACCTTC,TRBJ1-2,TRBD1,TRBV6-5,once
CASSATATGELFF,TGTGCCAGCAGTGCTACAGCAACCGGGGAGCTGTTTTTT,TRBJ2-2,NA,TRBV25-1,NA
CASSFNRPPTDTQYF,TGTGCCAGCAGCTTTAACAGACCCCCCACAGATACGCAGTATTTT,TRBJ2-3,NA,TRBV7-2,NA
CASKAGTVGPYEQYF,TGTGCCAGCAAGGCCGGGACAGTGGGGCCCTACGAGCAGTACTTC,TRBJ2-7,TRBD1,TRBV6-1,NA
CASSLSGTTAYGYTF,TGTGCCAGCAGTCTCTCCGGGACAACCGCCTATGGCTACACCTTC,TRBJ1-2,NA,TRBV25-1,once
CASSLRSLFRTRVDEQYF,TGTGCCAGCAGCTTAAGGTCCCTGTTCCGGACACGAGTGGACGAGCAGTACTTC,TRBJ2-7,NA,TRBV11-3,NA
CASTFYLGQEAFF,TGTGCCAGCACCTTCTATTTGGGACAAGAAGCTTTCTTT,TRBJ1-1,NA,TRBV7-8,few
CASRAAAFGYGYTF,TGTGCCAGCAGGGCGGCAGCTTTTGGCTATGGCTACACCTTC,TRBJ1-2,NA,TRBV2,NA
CASSTRTSGYQFF,TGTGCCAGTAGTACTAGGACTAGCGGGTACCAGTTCTTC,TRBJ2-1,TRBD2,TRBV19,NA
CASSIRGVSGIRGYTF,TGTGCCAGTAGTATCCGCGGCGTATCCGGGATTAGGGGCTACACCTTC,TRBJ1-2,NA,TRBV19,NA
CASSNDRYQPQHF,TGTGCCAGCAGCAACGACAGATATCAGCCCCAGCATTTT,TRBJ1-5,NA,TRBV11-1,NA
CASSWGQGNQPQHF,TGTGCCAGCAGTTGGGGACAGGGAAATCAGCCCCAGCATTTT,TRBJ1-5,TRBD1,TRBV27,NA
CASSFWASSYEQYF,TGTGCCAGTTCTTTTTGGGCGAGCTCCTACGAGCAGTACTTC,TRBJ2-7,NA,TRBV7-2,NA
CASSLAYRELAVYNEQFF,TGTGCCAGCAGTTTAGCGTATCGGGAACTAGCGGTTTACAATGAGCAGTTCTTC,TRBJ2-1,TRBD2,TRBV27,NA
CASSLRINQGTQYF,TGTGCCAGCAGCCTGAGGATCAATCAGGGGACCCAGTACTTC,TRBJ2-5,NA,TRBV7-7,NA
CASSPGQGSPYEQYF,TGTGCCAGCAGCCCGGGACAGGGGAGTCCCTACGAGCAGTACTTC,TRBJ2-7,TRBD1,TRBV5-6,NA
CASSPKPGELFF,TGTGCCAGCAGTCCTAAGCCCGGGGAGCTGTTTTTT,TRBJ2-2,NA,TRBV28,NA
CAILNQKGANYNEQFF,TGTGCCATCCTAAACCAGAAGGGGGCCAACTACAATGAGCAGTTCTTC,TRBJ2-1,TRBD1,TRBV10-3,NA
CASSYSDGGEQFF,TGTGCCAGCAGTTACTCGGACGGGGGTGAGCAGTTCTTC,TRBJ2-1,NA,TRBV6-5,NA
CASSLQQGTSPLHF,TGTGCCAGCAGCTTGCAACAGGGTACTTCACCCCTCCACTTT,TRBJ1-6,NA,TRBV5-4,NA
CASSHRRRGDQETQYF,TGTGCCAGCAGCCATAGGCGGCGGGGGGACCAAGAGACCCAGTACTTC,TRBJ2-5,TRBD2,TRBV7-9,NA
CASSSEVATDTQYF,TGTGCCAGCAGCTCAGAGGTGGCCACAGATACGCAGTATTTT,TRBJ2-3,NA,TRBV5-4,NA
CASSQLAGRQNTEAFF,TGTGCCAGCAGCCAATTGGCAGGCAGACAGAACACTGAAGCTTTCTTT,TRBJ1-1,NA,TRBV14,NA
CASSGIAGGARSTQYF,TGTGCCAGCAGTGGGATTGCGGGGGGGGCGAGGAGTACGCAGTATTTT,TRBJ2-3,TRBD2,TRBV28,NA
CASSPPMGQGFSYEQYF,TGTGCCAGCTCACCACCGATGGGACAGGGCTTCTCCTACGAGCAGTACTTC,TRBJ2-7,TRBD1,TRBV18,once